This TCR beta chain was sequenced during a study of shared clonotypes between healthy human individuals. At the level of the study: The cohort comprised a couple of women and a few men. Their ages spanned 18 to 49 years. Study-level findings and limits: Naive subsets typically showed greater estimated richness than memory subsets. Sampling used blood alone; tissue repertoires probably differ.

Generated by immunoSEQ multiplex PCR, the TCRdb table keeps only in-frame clones and is missing some. The sample has some 630,000 clones, around 72% seen once. This clone was observed a single time. Its antigen is undetermined. There are 13 residues in the CDR3. The V end was cut by 4 bases, the J end by 7 bases, with 13 bases between. Germline loops: CDR1 SGHRS, CDR2 YFSETQ. Each of the donors was a healthy adult who was HIV-negative and had not had a recent acute infection or vaccination. The clonotype was recovered from a woman in her twenties or thirties in good health. Source material: memory CD4+ T cells sorted from blood. Subset specified: CD45RA-negative fraction. The chain carries TRBV5-1 and TRBJ2-3; tentative D call: TRBD1 (6 bases). CDR3 nucleotide sequence: TGCGCCAGCAGCCCGGGGACAACTCATACGCAGTATTTT. Protein sequence: CASSPGTTHTQYF. Complete variable domain (other parts from reference TRBV5-1 and TRBJ2-3): KAGVTQTPRYLIKTRGQQVTLSCSPISGHRSVSWYQQTPGQGLQFLFEYFSETQRNKGNFPGRFSGRQFSNSRSEMNVSTLELGDSALYLCASSPGTTHTQYFGPGTRLTVL.